Listed below are T cell receptor beta chains from one sample, sequenced in a study of cytomegalovirus exposure and HLA in healthy donors. The protocol was immunoSEQ multiplex PCR, while the TCRdb copy is restricted to in-frame clones and leaves out a portion. This table has 63,000 or so clones, around four fifths appearing once. The sample consisted of PBMCs. These receptor sequences come from a woman in her twenties or thirties in good health and CMV-seropositive. CDR3s include the opening cysteine and the closing phenylalanine or tryptophan. A D gene is named only where the DNA matches it firmly. Expanded clones get a size class; other rows say once, few or many, or leave the size out.

TRBJ2-1 . TRBV30 . TGTGCCTGGAGTGTGGGAGCGGGCTACAATGAGCAGTTCTTC CAWSVGAGYNEQFF
TRBJ1-2 . TRBV7-9 . TGTGCCAGCAGCTTACCTCGACTTGATGGCTACACCTTC CASSLPRLDGYTF
TRBJ1-1 . TRBV29-1 . TGCAGCGTAAACAGGGTATTAAACACTGAAGCTTTCTTT CSVNRVLNTEAFF
TRBJ2-7 TRBD1 TRBV7-2 . TGTGCCAGCAGCTTAGGGGCCTTAGGGACAGAACCCTACGAGCAGTACTTC CASSLGALGTEPYEQYF
TRBJ2-3 TRBD2 TRBV6-5 . TGTGCCAGCAAACGATTAGCGGGACCCACAGATACGCAGTATTTT CASKRLAGPTDTQYF
TRBJ1-4 . TRBV19 few TGTGCCAGTAGTATAGGTCAGAGGAGTAATGAAAAACTGTTTTTT CASSIGQRSNEKLFF
TRBJ2-7 TRBD2 TRBV28 . TGTGCCAGCAGGCTAAGAGGACTAGCGGGAGGATACGAGCAGTACTTC CASRLRGLAGGYEQYF
TRBJ2-7 . TRBV6-5 . TGTGCCAGCAGGCCGCGGACAGCTCGATACGAGCAGTACTTC CASRPRTARYEQYF
TRBJ2-7 . TRBV30 . TGTGCCTGGAGTGTAAGGTCGAGGGTTGCCGAGCAGTACTTC CAWSVRSRVAEQYF
TRBJ2-3 . TRBV11-2 . TGTGCCAGCAGCCATTATGAGGATACGCAGTATTTT CASSHYEDTQYF
TRBJ2-1 . TRBV18 . TGTGCCAGCCCCCCCCAGATCGATGAGCAGTTCTTC CASPPQIDEQFF
TRBJ1-1 TRBD1 TRBV29-1 . TGCAGCGTGGGACAGATGAACACTGAAGCTTTCTTT CSVGQMNTEAFF
TRBJ2-5 . TRBV25-1 . TGTGCCAGCAGTGAATCTGTACAGTCCCAAGAGACCCAGTACTTC CASSESVQSQETQYF
TRBJ2-7 . TRBV27 . TGTGCCAGCAGTTTGGCGGGGAACGAGCAGTACTTC CASSLAGNEQYF
TRBJ2-1 TRBD2 TRBV4-3 . TGCGCCAGCAGCCAAGATCGCCGACTAGCGGGAGTATTCTACAATGAGCAGTTCTTC CASSQDRRLAGVFYNEQFF
TRBJ1-1 TRBD1 TRBV2 . TGTGCCAGCAGGTGGACAGGGGGCACTGAAGCTTTCTTT CASRWTGGTEAFF
TRBJ1-2 . TRBV20-1 few TGCAGTGCTCCGGTTAACTATGGCTACACCTTC CSAPVNYGYTF
TRBJ2-7 TRBD2 TRBV7-2 . TGTGCCAGCAGCTCGCCCGGGACTAGCGGGAGCCCCTCCTACGAGCAGTACTTC CASSSPGTSGSPSYEQYF
TRBJ1-2 . TRBV9 few TGTGCCAGCAGCGCTCGGGACACTAACTATGGCTACACCTTC CASSARDTNYGYTF
TRBJ1-2 . TRBV18 . TGTGCCAGCTCACCGTCCCAGAACTATGGCTACACCTTC CASSPSQNYGYTF
TRBJ2-7 TRBD2 TRBV6-1 . TGTGCCAGCAGTGATGGTCCAGCGGGGTCCTACGAGCAGTACTTC CASSDGPAGSYEQYF
TRBJ1-1 . TRBV30 . TGTGCCTGGAGTGTACAGCCAGGGAAAGCTTTCTTT CAWSVQPGKAFF
TRBJ2-5 . TRBV4-2 once TGTGCCAGCAGCCAAGATGAGAGGCGGACCCAGTACTTC CASSQDERRTQYF
TRBJ1-2 TRBD1 TRBV2 . TGTGCCAGCAGTGAAAGGGGGCCTCGGACTAACTATGGCTACACCTTC CASSERGPRTNYGYTF
TRBJ2-5 . TRBV2 . TGTGCCAGCAGTGACAGGGTATCGGAGACCCAGTACTTC CASSDRVSETQYF
TRBJ2-7 TRBD1 TRBV6-5 . TGTGCCAGCAGCTTCCCACAGGGGACCTACGAGCAGTACTTC CASSFPQGTYEQYF
TRBJ2-3 . TRBV15 . TGTGCCACCAGCAGAGATCCGAGGCAGAGCACGCAGTATTTT CATSRDPRQSTQYF
TRBJ1-1 TRBD1 TRBV5-1 . TGCGCCAGCAGCCCGCCGGGACAGGAGAACACTGAAGCTTTCTTT CASSPPGQENTEAFF
TRBJ1-4 TRBD1 TRBV4-1 . TGCGCCAGCAGCCAAGATCGGGACAGGCTCTATGAAAAACTGTTTTTT CASSQDRDRLYEKLFF
TRBJ2-7 TRBD1 TRBV28 . TGTGCCAGCAGCCCCCCCCTGGGGACAGGGGGCTACGAGCAGTACTTC CASSPPLGTGGYEQYF
TRBJ2-5 . TRBV5-4 . TGTGCCAGCGGCATCGAACCCTTCCAGCGGACCGAAGAGACCCAGTACTTC CASGIEPFQRTEETQYF
TRBJ1-1 . TRBV2 . TGTGCCAGCACCGAACAGGGGAACACTGAAGCTTTCTTT CASTEQGNTEAFF
TRBJ1-2 . TRBV5-4 once TGTGCCAGCAGCCAACAAGAAACAGGGCAAGGCTACACCTTC CASSQQETGQGYTF
TRBJ1-5 . TRBV6-6 . TGTGCCAGCAGTCCAGGGAATAGCAATCAGCCCCAGCATTTT CASSPGNSNQPQHF
TRBJ2-2 . TRBV5-6 . TGTGCCAGCAGCCGTCGGTCTAACACCGGGGAGCTGTTTTTT CASSRRSNTGELFF
TRBJ2-3 TRBD1 TRBV7-3 . TGTGCCAGCAGCTTAACGAGGGACAGGGGCGATACGCAGTATTTT CASSLTRDRGDTQYF
TRBJ2-7 TRBD2 TRBV7-9 once TGTGCCAGCAGCTTAGCCCGCGGGAGCGGTACCTACGAGCAGTACTTC CASSLARGSGTYEQYF
TRBJ1-4 TRBD1 TRBV7-9 . TGTGCCAGCAGCCGGGGACAGACTAATGAAAAACTGTTTTTT CASSRGQTNEKLFF
TRBJ2-7 TRBD1 TRBV2 . TGTGCCAGCATGCTCCAGAGGACAGGGGACTACGAGCAGTACTTC CASMLQRTGDYEQYF
TRBJ2-4 . TRBV21-1 . TGTGCCAGCAGCAAAGGACAGGGAAACATTCAGTACTTC CASSKGQGNIQYF
TRBJ2-3 . TRBV5-1 . TGCGCCAGCAGCACCGGTCAAACCACAGATACGCAGTATTTT CASSTGQTTDTQYF
TRBJ2-7 TRBD2 TRBV19 medium-sized TGTGCCAGTAGCCGACTAGCGGACCCCTACGAGCAGTACTTC CASSRLADPYEQYF
TRBJ1-1 . TRBV5-4 . TGTGCCAGCAGCTTGGGGCTCCTGAACACTGAAGCTTTCTTT CASSLGLLNTEAFF
TRBJ2-1 TRBD2 TRBV5-1 . TGCGCCAGCAGCCGGTCGGGAGGTGAGCAGTTCTTC CASSRSGGEQFF
TRBJ2-7 TRBD1 TRBV7-2 . TGTGCCAGCAGCTCCAGGGGACAGGGCCCCTACGAGCAGTACTTC CASSSRGQGPYEQYF
TRBJ2-7 . TRBV28 . TGTGCCAGCACTATCACCCCGGGGAGTGACTACGAGCAGTACTTC CASTITPGSDYEQYF